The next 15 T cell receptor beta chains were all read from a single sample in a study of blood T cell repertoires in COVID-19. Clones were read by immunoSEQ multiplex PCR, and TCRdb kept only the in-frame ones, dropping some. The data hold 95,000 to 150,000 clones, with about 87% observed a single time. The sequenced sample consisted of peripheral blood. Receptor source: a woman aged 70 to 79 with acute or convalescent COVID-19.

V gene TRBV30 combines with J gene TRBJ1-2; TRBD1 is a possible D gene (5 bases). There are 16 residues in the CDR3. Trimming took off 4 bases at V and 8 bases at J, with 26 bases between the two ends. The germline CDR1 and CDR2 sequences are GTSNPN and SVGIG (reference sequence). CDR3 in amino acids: CAWTRGRTLPFDGYTF. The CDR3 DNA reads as TGTGCCTGGACAAGGGGCAGGACATTACCTTTCGACGGCTACACCTTC. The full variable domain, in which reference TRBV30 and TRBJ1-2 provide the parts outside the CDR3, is SQTIHQWPATLVQPVGSPLSLECTVEGTSNPNLYWYRQAAGRGLQLLFYSVGIGQISSEVPQNLSASRPQDRQFILSSKKLLLSDSGFYLCAWTRGRTLPFDGYTFGSGTRLTVV.

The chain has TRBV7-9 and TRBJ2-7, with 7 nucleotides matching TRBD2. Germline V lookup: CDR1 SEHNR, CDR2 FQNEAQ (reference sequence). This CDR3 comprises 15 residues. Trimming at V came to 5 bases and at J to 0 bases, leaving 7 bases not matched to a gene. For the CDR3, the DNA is TGTGCCAGCAGCCCCCGACTAGCAGGCTCCTACGAGCAGTACTTC. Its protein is CASSPRLAGSYEQYF.

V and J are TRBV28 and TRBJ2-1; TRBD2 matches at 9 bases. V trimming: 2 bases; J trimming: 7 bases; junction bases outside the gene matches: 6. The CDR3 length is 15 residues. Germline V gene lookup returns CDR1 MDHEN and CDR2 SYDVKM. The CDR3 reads CASSLGRGGWNEQFF. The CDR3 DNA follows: TGTGCCAGCAGTTTAGGGCGGGGGGGCTGGAATGAGCAGTTCTTC.

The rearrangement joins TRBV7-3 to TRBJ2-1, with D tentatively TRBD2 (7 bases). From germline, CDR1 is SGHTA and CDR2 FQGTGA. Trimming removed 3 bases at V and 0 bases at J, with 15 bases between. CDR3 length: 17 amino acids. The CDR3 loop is CASSFAPGGSSYNEQFF. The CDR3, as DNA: TGTGCCAGCAGCTTCGCACCGGGGGGCAGCTCCTACAATGAGCAGTTCTTC.

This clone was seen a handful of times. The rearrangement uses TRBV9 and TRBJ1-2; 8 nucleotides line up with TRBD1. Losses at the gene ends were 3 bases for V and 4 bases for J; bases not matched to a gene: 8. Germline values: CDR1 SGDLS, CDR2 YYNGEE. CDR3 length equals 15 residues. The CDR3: CASSGAGGTGYGYTF. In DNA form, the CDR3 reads TGTGCCAGCAGCGGCGCCGGGGGGACAGGCTATGGCTACACCTTC.

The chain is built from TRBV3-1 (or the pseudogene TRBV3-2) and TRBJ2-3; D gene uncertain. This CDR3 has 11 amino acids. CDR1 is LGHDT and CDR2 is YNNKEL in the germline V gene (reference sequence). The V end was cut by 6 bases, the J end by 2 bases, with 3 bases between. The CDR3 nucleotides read TGTGCCAGCAGTAACACAGATACGCAGTATTTT. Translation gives CASSNTDTQYF.

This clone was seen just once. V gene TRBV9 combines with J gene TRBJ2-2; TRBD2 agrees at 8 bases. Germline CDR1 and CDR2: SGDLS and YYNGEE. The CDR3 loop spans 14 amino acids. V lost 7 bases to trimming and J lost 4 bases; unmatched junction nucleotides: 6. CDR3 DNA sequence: TGTGCCAGCTCTCGTAGCGGGGCCACCGGGGAGCTGTTTTTT. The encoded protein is CASSRSGATGELFF.

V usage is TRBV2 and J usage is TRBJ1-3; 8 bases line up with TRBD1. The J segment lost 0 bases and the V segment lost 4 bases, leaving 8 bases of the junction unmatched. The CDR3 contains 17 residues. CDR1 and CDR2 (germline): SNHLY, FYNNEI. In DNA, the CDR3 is TGTGCCAGCAGTGTCTTCGGGACAGGCTTCTCTGGAAACACCATATATTTT. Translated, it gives CASSVFGTGFSGNTIYF.

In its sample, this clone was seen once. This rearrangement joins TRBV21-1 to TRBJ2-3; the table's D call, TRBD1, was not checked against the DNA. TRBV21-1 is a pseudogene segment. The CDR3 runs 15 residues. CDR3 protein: CASSKEKHPPDTQYF. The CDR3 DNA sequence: TGTGCCAGCAGCAAAGAAAAACACCCTCCAGATACGCAGTATTTT.

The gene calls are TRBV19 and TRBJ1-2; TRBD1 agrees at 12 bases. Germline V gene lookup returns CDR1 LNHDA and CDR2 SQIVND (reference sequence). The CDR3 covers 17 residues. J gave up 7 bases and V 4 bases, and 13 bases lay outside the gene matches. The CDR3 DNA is TGTGCCAGTAGTAGCTCGGGACAGGGGGCCACCGGGGGTGGCTACACCTTC. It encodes CASSSSGQGATGGGYTF.

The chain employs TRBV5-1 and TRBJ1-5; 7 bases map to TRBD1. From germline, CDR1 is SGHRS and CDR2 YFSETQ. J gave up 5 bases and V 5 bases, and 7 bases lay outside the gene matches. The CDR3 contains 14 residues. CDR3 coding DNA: TGCGCCAGCAGACTCGACAGGGAGGATCAGCCCCAGCATTTT. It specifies CASRLDREDQPQHF.

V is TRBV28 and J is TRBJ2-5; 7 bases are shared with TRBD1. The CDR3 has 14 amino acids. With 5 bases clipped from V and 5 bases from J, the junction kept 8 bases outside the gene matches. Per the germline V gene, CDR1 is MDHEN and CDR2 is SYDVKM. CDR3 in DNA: TGTGCCAGCAGTCTAGACAGGGTTCAGGAGACCCAGTACTTC. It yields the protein CASSLDRVQETQYF.

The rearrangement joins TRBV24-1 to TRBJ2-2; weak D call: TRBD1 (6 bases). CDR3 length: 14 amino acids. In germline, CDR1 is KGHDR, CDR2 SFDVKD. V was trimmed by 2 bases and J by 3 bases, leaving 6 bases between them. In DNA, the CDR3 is TGTGCCACCAGTGATTGGACAGACACCGGGGAGCTGTTTTTT. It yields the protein CATSDWTDTGELFF.

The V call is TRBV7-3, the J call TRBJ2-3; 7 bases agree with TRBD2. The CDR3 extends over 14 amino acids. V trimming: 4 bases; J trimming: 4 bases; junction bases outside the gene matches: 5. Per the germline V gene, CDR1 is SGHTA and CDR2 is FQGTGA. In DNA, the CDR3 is TGTGCCAGCAGCTCCGGACTAGTAGCAGATACGCAGTATTTT. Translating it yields CASSSGLVADTQYF.

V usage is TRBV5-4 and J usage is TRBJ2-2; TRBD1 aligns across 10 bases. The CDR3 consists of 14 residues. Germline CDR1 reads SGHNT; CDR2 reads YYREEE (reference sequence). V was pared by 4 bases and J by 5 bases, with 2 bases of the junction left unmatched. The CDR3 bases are TGTGCCAGCAGCCCGGGACAGGGGACCGGGGAGCTGTTTTTT. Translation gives CASSPGQGTGELFF.